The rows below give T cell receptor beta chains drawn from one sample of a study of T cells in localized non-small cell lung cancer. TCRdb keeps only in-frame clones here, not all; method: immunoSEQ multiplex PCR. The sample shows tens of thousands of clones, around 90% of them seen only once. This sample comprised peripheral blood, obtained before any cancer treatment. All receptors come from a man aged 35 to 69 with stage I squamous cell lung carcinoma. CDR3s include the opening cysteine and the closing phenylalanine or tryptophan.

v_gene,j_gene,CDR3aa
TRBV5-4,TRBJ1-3,CASINRDHGNTIYF
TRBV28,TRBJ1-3,CASRDYRGNNGNTIYF
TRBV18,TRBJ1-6,CASSPVGQGSSPLHF
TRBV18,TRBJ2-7,CASSPLPGADEQYF
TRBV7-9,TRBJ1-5,CASSAAGRTGLYQPQHF
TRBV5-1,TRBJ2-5,CASSFQETQYF
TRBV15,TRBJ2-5,CATISAGLRTQYF
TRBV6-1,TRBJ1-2,CASMRGGGYTF
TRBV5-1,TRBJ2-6,CASSLGVVSGANVLTF
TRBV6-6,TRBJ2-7,CASSYPMGEQYF
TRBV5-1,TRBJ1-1,CASSLDGYTEAFF
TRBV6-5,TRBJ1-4,CASSYSGNEKLFF
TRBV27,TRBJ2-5,CASSSAGRGKETQYF
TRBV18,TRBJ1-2,CASSPVWTTGPKNYGYTF
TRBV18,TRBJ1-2,CASSPQMAATYGYTF
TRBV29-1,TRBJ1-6,CSVRGQVDSPLHF
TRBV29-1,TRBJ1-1,CSVLSPGRGRAEAFF
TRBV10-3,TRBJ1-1,CATHLGQLNTEAFF